Included here is one TCR beta chain sequence, with context. Its cognate antigen is unknown. The data were produced by immunoSEQ multiplex PCR, yet TCRdb's version contains in-frame clones alone and is incomplete. The data hold 20,000 or so clones, with 70% to 90% observed a single time. This entry is derived from a study of regulatory dendritic cells for organ transplantation. Sorted subsets were CFSE-labeled and cultured approximately 5 days with allogeneic dendritic cells. V lost 4 bases and J 5 bases, leaving 11 bases between the germline ends. The CDR3 is 13 residues long. CDR1 is SGHDN, CDR2 FVKESK, per germline.

The V call is TRBV14, the J call TRBJ1-2, with D uncertain. This sequence originates from a human donor in good health. Sample: naive CD4+ T cells from blood cultured with regulatory dendritic cells. Subset reported: CD45RA+ naive T cells. CDR3 bases: TGTGCCAGCAGCCCGGACTTTCAATATGGCTACACCTTC. It encodes CASSPDFQYGYTF.